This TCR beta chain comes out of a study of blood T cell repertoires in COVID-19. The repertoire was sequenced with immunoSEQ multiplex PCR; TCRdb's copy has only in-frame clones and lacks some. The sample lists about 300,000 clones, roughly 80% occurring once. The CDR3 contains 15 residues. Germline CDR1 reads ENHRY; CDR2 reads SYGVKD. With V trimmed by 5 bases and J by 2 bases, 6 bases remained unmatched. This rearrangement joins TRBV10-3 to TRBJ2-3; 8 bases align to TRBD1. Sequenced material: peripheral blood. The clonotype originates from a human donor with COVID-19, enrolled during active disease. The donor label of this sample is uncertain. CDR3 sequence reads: CAISRDRGDTDTQYF. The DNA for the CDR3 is TGTGCCATCAGTCGTGACAGGGGTGACACAGATACGCAGTATTTT.